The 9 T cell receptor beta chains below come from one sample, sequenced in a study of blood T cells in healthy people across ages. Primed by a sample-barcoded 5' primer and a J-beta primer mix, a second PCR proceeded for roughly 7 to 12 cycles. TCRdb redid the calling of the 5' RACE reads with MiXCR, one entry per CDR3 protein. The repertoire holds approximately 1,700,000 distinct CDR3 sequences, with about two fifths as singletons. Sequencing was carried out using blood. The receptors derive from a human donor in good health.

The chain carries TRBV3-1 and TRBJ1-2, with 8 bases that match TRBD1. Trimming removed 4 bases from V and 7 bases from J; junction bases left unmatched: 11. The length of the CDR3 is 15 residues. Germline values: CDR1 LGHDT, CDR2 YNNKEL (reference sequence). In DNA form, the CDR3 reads TGTGCCAGCAGCCCTTTAGGGACAGGTATCGGTGGCTACACCTTC. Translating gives CASSPLGTGIGGYTF.

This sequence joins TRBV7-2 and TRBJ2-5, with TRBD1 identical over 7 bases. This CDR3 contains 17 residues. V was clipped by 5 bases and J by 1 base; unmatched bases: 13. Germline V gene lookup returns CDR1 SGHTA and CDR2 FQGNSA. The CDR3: CASSRGPLTGAQETQYF. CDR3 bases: TGTGCCAGCAGCCGAGGACCACTAACAGGGGCCCAAGAGACCCAGTACTTC. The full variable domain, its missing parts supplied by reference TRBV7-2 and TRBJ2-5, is GAGVSQSPSNKVTEKGKDVELRCDPISGHTALYWYRQSLGQGLEFLIYFQGNSAPDKSGLPSDRFSAERTGGSVSTLTIQRTQQEDSAVYLCASSRGPLTGAQETQYFGPGTRLLVL.

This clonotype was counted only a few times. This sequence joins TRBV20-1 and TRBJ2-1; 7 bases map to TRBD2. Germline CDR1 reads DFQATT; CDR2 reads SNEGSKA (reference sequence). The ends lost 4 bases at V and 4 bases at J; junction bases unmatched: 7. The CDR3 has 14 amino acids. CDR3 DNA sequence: TGCAGTGCTAAGAGGTGGGGGGGTTACAATGAGCAGTTCTTC. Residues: CSAKRWGGYNEQFF.

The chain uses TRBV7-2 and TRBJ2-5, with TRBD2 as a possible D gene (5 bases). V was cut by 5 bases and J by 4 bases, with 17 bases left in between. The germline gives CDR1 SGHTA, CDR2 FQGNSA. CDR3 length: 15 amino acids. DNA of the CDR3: TGTGCCAGCAGCCCCTCTCGGGGTTCGACAGAGACCCAGTACTTC. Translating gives CASSPSRGSTETQYF.

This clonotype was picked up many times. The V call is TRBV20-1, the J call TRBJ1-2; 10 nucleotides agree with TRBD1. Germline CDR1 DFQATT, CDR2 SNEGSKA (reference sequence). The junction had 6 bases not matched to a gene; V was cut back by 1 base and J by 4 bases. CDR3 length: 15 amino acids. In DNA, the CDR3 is TGCAGTGCTAGAGGCAGACAGGGGGCCGGCTATGGCTACACCTTC. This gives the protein CSARGRQGAGYGYTF.

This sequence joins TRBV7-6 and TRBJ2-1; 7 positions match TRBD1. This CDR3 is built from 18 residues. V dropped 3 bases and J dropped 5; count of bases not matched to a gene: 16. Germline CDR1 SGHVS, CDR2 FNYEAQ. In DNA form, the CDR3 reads TGTGCCAGCAGCTTGTCCCCCGTGGGACAGATATATAACAATGAGCAGTTCTTC. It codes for CASSLSPVGQIYNNEQFF.

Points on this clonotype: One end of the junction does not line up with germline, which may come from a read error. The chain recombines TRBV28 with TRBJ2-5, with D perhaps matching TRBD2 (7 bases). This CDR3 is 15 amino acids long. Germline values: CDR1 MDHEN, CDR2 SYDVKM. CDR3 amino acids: CGSSTRRGGEETQYF. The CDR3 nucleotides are TGTGGCAGCAGCACAAGGAGGGGGGGCGAAGAGACCCAGTACTTC. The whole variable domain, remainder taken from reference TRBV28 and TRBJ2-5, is DVKVTQSSRYLVKRTGEKVFLECVQDMDHENMFWYRQDPGLGLRLIYFSYDVKMKEKGDIPEGYSVSREKKERFSLILESASTNQTSMYLCGSSTRRGGEETQYFGPGTRLLVL.

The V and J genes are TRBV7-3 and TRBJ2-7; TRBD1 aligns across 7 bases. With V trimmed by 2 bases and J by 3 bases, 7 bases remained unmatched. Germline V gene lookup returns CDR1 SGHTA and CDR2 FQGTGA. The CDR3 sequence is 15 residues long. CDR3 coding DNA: TGTGCCAGCAGCTTAGAGGGGGCGAGCGGCTACGAGCAGTACTTC. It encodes CASSLEGASGYEQYF.

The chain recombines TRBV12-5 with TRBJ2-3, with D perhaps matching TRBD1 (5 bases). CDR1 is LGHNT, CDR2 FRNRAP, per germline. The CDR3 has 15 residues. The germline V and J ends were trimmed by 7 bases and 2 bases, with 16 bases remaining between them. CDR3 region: CASAEEDTNTDTQYF. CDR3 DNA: TGTGCTAGTGCCGAAGAGGACACAAACACAGATACGCAGTATTTT.